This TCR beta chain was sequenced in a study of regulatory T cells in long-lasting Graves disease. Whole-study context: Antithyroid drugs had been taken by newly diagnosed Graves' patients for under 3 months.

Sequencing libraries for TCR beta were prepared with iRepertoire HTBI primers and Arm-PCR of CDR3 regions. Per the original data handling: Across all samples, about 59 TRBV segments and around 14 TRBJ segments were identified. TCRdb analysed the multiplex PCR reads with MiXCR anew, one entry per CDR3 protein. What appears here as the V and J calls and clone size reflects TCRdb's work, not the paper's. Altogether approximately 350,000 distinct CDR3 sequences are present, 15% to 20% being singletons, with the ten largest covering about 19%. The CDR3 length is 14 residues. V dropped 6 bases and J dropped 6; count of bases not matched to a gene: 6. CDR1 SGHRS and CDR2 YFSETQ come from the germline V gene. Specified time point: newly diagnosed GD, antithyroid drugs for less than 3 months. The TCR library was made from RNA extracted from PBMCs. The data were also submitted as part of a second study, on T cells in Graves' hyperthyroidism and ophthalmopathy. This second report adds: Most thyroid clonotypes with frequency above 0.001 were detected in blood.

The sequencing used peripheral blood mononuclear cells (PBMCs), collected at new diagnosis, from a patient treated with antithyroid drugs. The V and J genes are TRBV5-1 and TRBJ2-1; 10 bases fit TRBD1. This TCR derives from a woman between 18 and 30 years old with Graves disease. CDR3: CASTLGTGVNEQFF. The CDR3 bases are TGCGCCAGCACCCTGGGGACAGGGGTCAATGAGCAGTTCTTC.